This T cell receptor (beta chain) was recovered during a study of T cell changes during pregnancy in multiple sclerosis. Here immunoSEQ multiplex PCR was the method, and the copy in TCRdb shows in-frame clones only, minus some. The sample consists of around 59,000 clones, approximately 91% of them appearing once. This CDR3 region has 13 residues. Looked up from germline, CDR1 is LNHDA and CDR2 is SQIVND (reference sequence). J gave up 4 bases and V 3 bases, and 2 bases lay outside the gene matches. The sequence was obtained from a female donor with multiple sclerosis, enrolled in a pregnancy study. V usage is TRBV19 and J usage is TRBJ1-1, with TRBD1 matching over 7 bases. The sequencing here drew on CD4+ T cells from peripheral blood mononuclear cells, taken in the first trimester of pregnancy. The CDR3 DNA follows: TGTGCCAGTAGTATTACAGGGGCCACTGAAGCTTTCTTT. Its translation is CASSITGATEAFF.